This T cell receptor (beta chain) is drawn from a study of blood T cell repertoires in COVID-19. For the study at large: The samples span acute and convalescent COVID-19 from the United States, Italy and Spain. PBMCs, B-cell-depleted T cells, or T cells provided the cDNA or gDNA that made up the material.

Trimming at V came to 0 bases and at J to 0 bases, leaving 3 bases not matched to a gene. Germline V gene data show CDR1 as LGHDT and CDR2 as YNNKEL (reference sequence). CDR3 length: 16 residues. Authors' data handling: Scientists estimated how many nucleated cells there were by amplifying reference gene primers. Assay: immunoSEQ multiplex PCR; the TCRdb copy retains only in-frame clones and omits some. The DNA was the basis for D and trimming; V, J and clone size are from that table. The sample lists a few hundred thousand clones; approximately 86% were seen once. This clone was counted between two and nine times.

The J gene is TRBJ2-7, the V gene TRBV3-1 (or the pseudogene TRBV3-2); TRBD2 matches 9 bases. Sequencing was carried out using peripheral blood. The TCR comes from a human donor in a cohort sampled during active COVID-19. The CDR3 here is CASSQDIAGVSYEQYF. The CDR3 DNA is TGTGCCAGCAGCCAAGATATAGCGGGAGTCTCCTACGAGCAGTACTTC.